The 2 T cell receptor beta chains in this list originate from one sample, sequenced in a study of shared clonotypes between healthy human individuals. Assay: immunoSEQ multiplex PCR; the TCRdb copy retains only in-frame clones and omits some. The top ten clones hold approximately 11% of a sample with 450,000 to 500,000 clones, 81% of them seen once. Sequencing was performed on PBMCs. All receptors come from a woman aged 40 to 50 in good health. Some clones in this sample may be carry-over from other donors' samples.

The rearrangement uses TRBV2 and TRBJ1-1; D unresolved. Germline V gene sequence: CDR1 SNHLY, CDR2 FYNNEI. V was trimmed by 6 bases and J by 1 base, leaving 9 bases between them. This CDR3 contains 13 residues. DNA of the CDR3: TGTGCCAGCAGCCCATCAGGGAACACTGAAGCTTTCTTT. Amino acids: CASSPSGNTEAFF.

As regards this clone: The junction does not match germline at one end; this may be a read error. This sequence joins TRBV6-5 and TRBJ2-7; no definite D call. The germline CDR1 and CDR2 sequences are MNHEY and SVGAGI. This CDR3 comprises 11 residues. The CDR3 DNA is TGTGCCAGCAGTTACTCGGGGATGCTATTTTTC. Translation gives CASSYSGMLFF.